The entry that follows covers one TCR beta chain sequence. Its matching antigen is unknown. Primers used in a second PCR of roughly 7 to 11 cycles were a sample-barcoded 5' primer and a J-beta primer mix. TCRdb processed the 5' RACE reads anew with MiXCR; each CDR3 protein has one entry. The repertoire holds 650,000 to 700,000 distinct CDR3 sequences, with about a third as singletons. This CDR3 spans 15 amino acids. Germline V gene lookup returns CDR1 SEHNR and CDR2 FQNEAQ (reference sequence). V was clipped by 0 bases and J by 8 bases; unmatched bases: 6. The data are from a study of blood T cells in healthy people across ages. Study outcomes and limitations: With age, beta diversity per million T cells declined roughly linearly, significantly by 40 to 50.

The gene calls are TRBV7-9 and TRBJ2-2, with 7 nucleotides matching TRBD1. The source material was blood. This receptor was identified in a woman aged 80 or over in good health. The CDR3, as DNA: TGTGCCAGCAGCTTAGCCGCGACAGGGAGAGGGGAGCTGTTTTTT. Protein product: CASSLAATGRGELFF.